This entry lists 12 T cell receptor beta chains sequenced from one sample in a study of T cells in Graves' hyperthyroidism and ophthalmopathy. The source material, RNA transcripts, was used to amplify TCR beta CDR3 regions. The primer set for the first-round RT-PCR of the TCR CDR3 was HTBI. TCRdb itself ran the multiplex PCR reads through MiXCR, one entry per CDR3 protein. The sample lists fewer than 550,000 distinct CDR3 sequences, about 15% seen once, with roughly 7.7% in the top ten. Sequenced material: blood. All receptors derive from a young woman with Graves' hyperthyroidism.

This clonotype was seen ten or more times. The chain couples TRBV20-1 to TRBJ1-2; 9 nucleotides align to TRBD1. From germline, CDR1 is DFQATT and CDR2 SNEGSKA (reference sequence). The V gene end was trimmed by 6 bases and the J gene end by 6 bases; junction bases not matched to a gene: 8. The CDR3 is made up of 13 amino acids. This CDR3 is CSAPPRTGDGYTF. Written as DNA, the CDR3 is TGCAGTGCCCCTCCTCGGACAGGGGATGGCTACACCTTC.

This clonotype was found a few times. The rearrangement joins TRBV4-1 to TRBJ1-2; the D is unclear. V lost 0 bases to trimming and J lost 4 bases, with 9 bases between them. The CDR3 loop spans 14 amino acids. From germline, CDR1 is MGHRA and CDR2 YSYEKL. CDR3 sequence: CASSQDRTVYGYTF. Here the CDR3 DNA reads TGCGCCAGCAGCCAAGATAGAACGGTCTATGGCTACACCTTC.

Many counts were recorded for this clonotype. The gene calls are TRBV11-2 and TRBJ2-1; 10 positions agree with TRBD2. The CDR3 consists of 13 residues. V lost 8 bases to trimming and J lost 7 bases; unmatched junction nucleotides: 5. The germline gives CDR1 SGHAT, CDR2 FQNNGV. Here the CDR3 reads CASSAGGQNEQFF. CDR3 DNA: TGTGCCAGCTCAGCGGGGGGGCAGAATGAGCAGTTCTTC.

At least ten counts were recorded for this clonotype. This rearrangement joins TRBV27 to TRBJ2-3; D uncertain. This CDR3 has 13 residues. Trimming removed 8 bases at V and 6 bases at J, with 15 bases between. CDR1 MNHEY and CDR2 SMNVEV come from the germline V gene (reference sequence). The CDR3 nucleotides are TGTGCCAGCCGCCTACAGAGGCCCGATACGCAGTATTTT. Protein: CASRLQRPDTQYF.

Regarding this clonotype: A read error is possible here, since a much larger clone lies one base away. The chain employs TRBV29-1 and TRBJ2-7; TRBD1 might be the D (7 bases). The germline V gene encodes CDR1 SQVTM and CDR2 ANQGSEA. The CDR3 is made up of 14 amino acids. Written as DNA, the CDR3 is TGCAGCGTTGAGGGGAGGACAGGCTCCTACGAGCAGCACTTC. Protein sequence: CSVEGRTGSYEQHF.

This clonotype came up many times. The J gene is TRBJ2-5, the V gene TRBV6-1; maybe TRBD1 (5 bases). Germline-derived CDR1 and CDR2 are MNHNS and SASEGT. Trimming removed 9 bases from V and 5 bases from J, with 16 bases in between. CDR3 size: 13 residues. The CDR3 protein is CASRGARGETQYF. The DNA for the CDR3 is TGTGCCAGTCGTGGGGCTAGGGGCGAGACCCAGTACTTC.

This clonotype was recorded many times. CDR3 sequence reads: CSAKSGQNNEQFF. CDR3 DNA sequence: TGCAGTGCTAAGTCAGGCCAAAACAATGAGCAGTTCTTC. The V gene is TRBV20-1, the J gene TRBJ2-1; D unresolved. Trimming cost V 4 bases and J 5 bases, with 12 bases left between them. The germline gives CDR1 DFQATT, CDR2 SNEGSKA (reference sequence). The CDR3 loop spans 13 amino acids.

This rearrangement joins TRBV11-2 to TRBJ1-3; TRBD1 agrees at 9 bases. Trimming removed 5 bases from V and 0 bases from J; junction bases left unmatched: 8. CDR1 and CDR2 from the germline V gene are SGHAT and FQNNGV. The length of the CDR3 is 17 residues. The CDR3 DNA is TGTGCCAGCAGCCCCGACAGGGGGAGTAGCTCTGGAAACACCATATATTTT. It codes for CASSPDRGSSSGNTIYF.

The table lists this clonotype with many counts. The chain is built from TRBV7-8 and TRBJ2-2; no clear D gene. V shed 3 bases and J shed 5 bases, with 10 bases lying between them. Germline V gene lookup returns CDR1 SGHVS and CDR2 FQNEAQ. The CDR3 totals 14 residues. CDR3 coding DNA: TGTGCCAGCAGCTTTGATTGGGGAACCGGGGAGCTGTTTTTT. Encoded protein: CASSFDWGTGELFF.

The rearrangement joins TRBV11-2 to TRBJ2-7; 10 bases match TRBD1. V gave up 4 bases and J gave up 5 bases; unmatched junction bases: 8. Germline CDR1 is SGHAT and CDR2 is FQNNGV. CDR3 length: 15 residues. CDR3 nucleotides: TGTGCCAGCAGCTCCCCGGGACAGGGGAGTCACGAGCAGTACTTC. Translated, it gives CASSSPGQGSHEQYF.

V usage is TRBV6-2 or TRBV6-3 and J usage is TRBJ2-7, with D maybe TRBD2 (6 bases). Trimming removed 4 bases at V and 2 bases at J, with 9 bases between. The CDR3 contains 13 residues. Germline values: CDR1 MNHEY, CDR2 SVGEGT. DNA for the CDR3: TGTGCCAGCAGTTTACCGGGGGCCTACGAGCAGTACTTC. This codes for CASSLPGAYEQYF.

In this sample, this clonotype turned up many times. The V call is TRBV5-1, the J call TRBJ2-1; D is uncertain. V was pared by 0 bases and J by 7 bases, with 14 bases between. Germline-derived CDR1 and CDR2 are SGHRS and YFSETQ. This CDR3 region has 15 residues. The CDR3 bases are TGCGCCAGCAGCTTGGTGGACGGTTCGTGGAATGAGCAGTTCTTC. Protein product: CASSLVDGSWNEQFF.